This T cell receptor beta chain derives from a study of blood T cell repertoires in COVID-19. Study overall: Acute-phase and convalescent COVID-19 samples originated in the United States, Italy and Spain.

Profiling relied on immunoSEQ multiplex PCR, and the TCRdb table lists in-frame clones only, not all of them. In the table there are more than 90,000 clones, about 86% of which are singletons. This sequence was found in a man in his sixties with acute or convalescent COVID-19. The sample taken for sequencing was peripheral blood.

CDR3 amino acids: CASSQEWAEKLFF. In nucleotides, the CDR3 is TGTGCCAGCAGCCAAGAGTGGGCCGAAAAACTGTTTTTT. This chain connects TRBV14 to TRBJ1-4, with D unresolved. V dropped 0 bases and J dropped 8 bases, with 7 bases sitting between them. CDR3 length: 13 amino acids. From germline, CDR1 is SGHDN and CDR2 FVKESK.